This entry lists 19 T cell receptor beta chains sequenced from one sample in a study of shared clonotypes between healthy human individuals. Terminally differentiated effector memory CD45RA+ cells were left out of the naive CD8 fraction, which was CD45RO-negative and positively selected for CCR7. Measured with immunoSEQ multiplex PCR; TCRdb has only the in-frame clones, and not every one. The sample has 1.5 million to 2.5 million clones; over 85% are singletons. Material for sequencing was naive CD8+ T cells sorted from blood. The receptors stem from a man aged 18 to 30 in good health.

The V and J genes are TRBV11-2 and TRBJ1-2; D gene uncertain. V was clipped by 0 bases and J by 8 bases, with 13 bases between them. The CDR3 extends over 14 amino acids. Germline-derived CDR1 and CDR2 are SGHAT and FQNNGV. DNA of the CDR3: TGTGCCAGCAGCTTAGACGGCCCAGCGGGGGGCTACACCTTC. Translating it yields CASSLDGPAGGYTF.

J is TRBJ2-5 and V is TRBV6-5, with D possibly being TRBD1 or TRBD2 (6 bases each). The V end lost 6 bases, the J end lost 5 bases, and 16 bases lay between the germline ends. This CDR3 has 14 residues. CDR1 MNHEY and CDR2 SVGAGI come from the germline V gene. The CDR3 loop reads CASREGVNTETQYF. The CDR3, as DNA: TGTGCCAGCAGGGAGGGGGTGAATACGGAGACCCAGTACTTC.

This CDR3 is CASSGPGQLTYEQYF. CDR3 bases: TGCGCCAGCAGTGGGCCGGGCCAGCTAACCTACGAGCAGTACTTC. This rearrangement joins TRBV10-2 to TRBJ2-7; no clear D gene. The length of the CDR3 is 15 residues. CDR1 is WSHSY, CDR2 SAAADI, per germline. V was cut by 4 bases and J by 2 bases, with 15 bases left in between.

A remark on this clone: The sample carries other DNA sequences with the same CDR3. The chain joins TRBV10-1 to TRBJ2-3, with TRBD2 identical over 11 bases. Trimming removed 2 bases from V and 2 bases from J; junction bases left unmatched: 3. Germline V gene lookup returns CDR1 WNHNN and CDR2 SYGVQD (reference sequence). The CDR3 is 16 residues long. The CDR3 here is CASSEASGGPTDTQYF. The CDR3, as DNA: TGCGCCAGCAGTGAGGCTAGCGGGGGGCCCACAGATACGCAGTATTTT.

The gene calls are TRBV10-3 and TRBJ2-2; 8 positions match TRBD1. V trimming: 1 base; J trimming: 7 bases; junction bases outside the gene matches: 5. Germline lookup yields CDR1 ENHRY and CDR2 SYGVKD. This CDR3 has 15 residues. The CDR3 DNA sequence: TGTGCCATCAGTGAGTTGCAGGGGGCCAGCGGGGAGCTGTTTTTT. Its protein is CAISELQGASGELFF.

CDR3 coding DNA: TGTGCCAGTAGCTTTGGACAGGTTGCCTACGAGCAGTACTTC. Its translation: CASSFGQVAYEQYF. The V gene is TRBV19, the J gene TRBJ2-7, with 7 bases identical to TRBD1. Germline V lookup: CDR1 LNHDA, CDR2 SQIVND (reference sequence). Losses at the gene ends were 6 bases for V and 2 bases for J; bases not matched to a gene: 7. The CDR3 contains 14 residues.

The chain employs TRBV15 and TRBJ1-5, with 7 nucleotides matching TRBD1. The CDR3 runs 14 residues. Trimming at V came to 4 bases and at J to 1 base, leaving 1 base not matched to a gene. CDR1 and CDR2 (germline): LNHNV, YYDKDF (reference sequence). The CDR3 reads CATSTQGSNQPQHF. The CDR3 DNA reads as TGTGCCACCAGCACACAGGGGAGCAATCAGCCCCAGCATTTT.

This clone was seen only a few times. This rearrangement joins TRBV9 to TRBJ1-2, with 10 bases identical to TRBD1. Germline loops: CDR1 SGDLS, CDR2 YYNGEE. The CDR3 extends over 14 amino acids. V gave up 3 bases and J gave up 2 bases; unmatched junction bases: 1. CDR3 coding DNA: TGTGCCAGCAGCGAGGGACAGGGGAACTATGGCTACACCTTC. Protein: CASSEGQGNYGYTF. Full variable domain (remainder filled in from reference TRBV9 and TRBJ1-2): DSGVTQTPKHLITATGQRVTLRCSPRSGDLSVYWYQQSLDQGLQFLIQYYNGEERAKGNILERFSAQQFPDLHSELNLSSLELGDSALYFCASSEGQGNYGYTFGSGTRLTVV.

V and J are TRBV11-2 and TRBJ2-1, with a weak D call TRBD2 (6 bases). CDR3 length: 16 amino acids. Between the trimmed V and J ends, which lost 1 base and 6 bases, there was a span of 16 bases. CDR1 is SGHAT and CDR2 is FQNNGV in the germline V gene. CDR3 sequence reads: CASSLAAGPGFNEQFF. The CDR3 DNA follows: TGTGCCAGCAGCTTAGCGGCGGGACCAGGGTTCAATGAGCAGTTCTTC. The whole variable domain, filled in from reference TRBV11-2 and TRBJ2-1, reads EAGVAQSPRYKIIEKRQSVAFWCNPISGHATLYWYQQILGQGPKLLIQFQNNGVVDDSQLPKDRFSAERLKGVDSTLKIQPAKLEDSAVYLCASSLAAGPGFNEQFFGPGTRLTVL.

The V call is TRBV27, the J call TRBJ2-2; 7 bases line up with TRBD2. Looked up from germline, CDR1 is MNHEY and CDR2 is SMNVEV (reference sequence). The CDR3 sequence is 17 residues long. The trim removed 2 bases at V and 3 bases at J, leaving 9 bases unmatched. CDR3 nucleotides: TGTGCCAGCAGTTTACTCCCGCTAGGGAGGGACACCGGGGAGCTGTTTTTT. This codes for CASSLLPLGRDTGELFF.

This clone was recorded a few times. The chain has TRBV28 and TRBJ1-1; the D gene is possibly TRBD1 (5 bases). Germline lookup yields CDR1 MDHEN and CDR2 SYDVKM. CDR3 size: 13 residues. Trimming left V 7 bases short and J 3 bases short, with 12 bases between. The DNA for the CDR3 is TGTGCCAGCACGCAGGGCGTGGACACTGAAGCTTTCTTT. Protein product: CASTQGVDTEAFF.

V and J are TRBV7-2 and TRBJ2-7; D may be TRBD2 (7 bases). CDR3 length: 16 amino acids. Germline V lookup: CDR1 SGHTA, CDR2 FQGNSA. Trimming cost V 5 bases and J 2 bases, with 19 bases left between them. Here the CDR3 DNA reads TGTGCCAGCAGCCATACTAGTGGCGGGGGCCCCTACGAGCAGTACTTC. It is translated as CASSHTSGGGPYEQYF.

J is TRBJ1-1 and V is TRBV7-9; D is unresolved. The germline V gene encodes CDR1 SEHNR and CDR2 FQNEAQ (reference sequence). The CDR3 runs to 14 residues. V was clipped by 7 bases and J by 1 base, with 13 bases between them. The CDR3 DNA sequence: TGTGCCAGCACGGATGGGTACGGGAACACTGAAGCTTTCTTT. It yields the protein CASTDGYGNTEAFF.

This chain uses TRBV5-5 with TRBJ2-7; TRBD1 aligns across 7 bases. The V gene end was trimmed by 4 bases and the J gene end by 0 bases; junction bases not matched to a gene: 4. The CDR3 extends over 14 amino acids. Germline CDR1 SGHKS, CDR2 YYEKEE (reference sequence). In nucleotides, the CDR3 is TGTGCCAGCAGCGCCACAGGGGCCTCCTACGAGCAGTACTTC. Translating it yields CASSATGASYEQYF. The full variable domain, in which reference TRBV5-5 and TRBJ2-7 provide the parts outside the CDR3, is DAGVTQSPTHLIKTRGQQVTLRCSPISGHKSVSWYQQVLGQGPQFIFQYYEKEERGRGNFPDRFSARQFPNYSSELNVNALLLGDSALYLCASSATGASYEQYFGPGTRLTVT.

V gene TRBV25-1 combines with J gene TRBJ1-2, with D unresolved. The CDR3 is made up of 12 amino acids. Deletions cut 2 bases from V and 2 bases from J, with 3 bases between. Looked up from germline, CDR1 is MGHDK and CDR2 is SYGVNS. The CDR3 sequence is CASSEGNYGYTF. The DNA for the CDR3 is TGTGCCAGCAGTGAAGGGAACTATGGCTACACCTTC.

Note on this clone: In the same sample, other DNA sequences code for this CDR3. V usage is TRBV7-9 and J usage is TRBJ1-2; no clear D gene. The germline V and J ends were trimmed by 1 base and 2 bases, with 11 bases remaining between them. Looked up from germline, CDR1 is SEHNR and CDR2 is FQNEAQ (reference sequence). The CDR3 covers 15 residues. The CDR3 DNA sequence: TGTGCCAGCAGCTTAGGTGGTGGTGGGAACTATGGCTACACCTTC. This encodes CASSLGGGGNYGYTF.

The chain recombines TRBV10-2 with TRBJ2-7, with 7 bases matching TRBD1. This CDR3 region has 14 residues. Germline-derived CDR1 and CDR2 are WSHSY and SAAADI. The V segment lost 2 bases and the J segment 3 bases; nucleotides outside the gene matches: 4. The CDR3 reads CASSEEGQVYEQYF. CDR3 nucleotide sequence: TGCGCCAGCAGTGAGGAAGGACAGGTCTACGAGCAGTACTTC.

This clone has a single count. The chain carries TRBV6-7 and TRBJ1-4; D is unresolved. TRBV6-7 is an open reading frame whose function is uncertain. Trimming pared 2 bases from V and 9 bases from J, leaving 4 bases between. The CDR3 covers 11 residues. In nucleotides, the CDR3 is TGTGCCAGCAGTTACCCTAAAAAACTGTTTTTT. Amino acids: CASSYPKKLFF.

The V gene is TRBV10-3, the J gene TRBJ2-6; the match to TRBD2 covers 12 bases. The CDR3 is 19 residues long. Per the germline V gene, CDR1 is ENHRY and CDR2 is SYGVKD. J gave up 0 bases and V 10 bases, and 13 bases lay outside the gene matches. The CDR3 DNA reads TGTGCCACTACACGGACTAGCGGGAATCCCTTCTCTGGGGCCAACGTCCTGACTTTC. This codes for CATTRTSGNPFSGANVLTF.